What follows are 11 T cell receptor beta chains derived from one specimen sequenced in a study of breast tumors, draining lymph nodes, adjacent tissues. TCRdb re-called the multiplex PCR reads through MiXCR, storing one row per CDR3 protein. Found here are approximately 190,000 distinct CDR3 sequences, roughly 31% of them singletons; the top ten hold 4% to 5.5%. Samples came from axillary lymph nodes draining the breast cancer. The sequencing input was axillary lymph node tissue. These receptors originate from a female donor with breast cancer. Some clones in this sample may be carry-over from other donors' samples.

This chain links TRBV9 with TRBJ2-5, with D unresolved. CDR3 length: 13 amino acids. Germline CDR1 reads SGDLS; CDR2 reads YYNGEE. V was trimmed by 0 bases and J by 5 bases, leaving 8 bases between them. CDR3 DNA: TGTGCCAGCAGCGTAGACGTGGATGAGACCCAGTACTTC. Residues: CASSVDVDETQYF.

About this clonotype: A much bigger clone sits one base away, suggesting this may be a read error. The CDR3 sequence is CAIKHGAGGYTF. The CDR3 DNA sequence: TGTGCCATCAAGCACGGGGCGGGCGGCTACACCTTC. The genes are TRBV6-1 and TRBJ1-2; possibly TRBD1 for D (5 bases). This CDR3 is 12 amino acids long. Germline V CDR1 and CDR2: MNHNS, SASEGT. Trimming shortened V by 10 bases and J by 8 bases, and 17 bases separated the two germline ends.

This clonotype was observed at least ten times. The junction does not match germline at one end; this may be a read error. CDR3 DNA: TGTGCTAGCAGCTTAGCGCAGTCTGGGGAGCAGTACTTC. Translation: CASSLAQSGEQYF. J is TRBJ2-7 and V is TRBV7-7; the D gene is possibly TRBD2 (5 bases). The CDR3 covers 13 residues. Germline assignment: CDR1 SSHAT and CDR2 FNYEAQ (reference sequence).

The rearrangement links TRBV7-6 to TRBJ2-1; the match to TRBD2 covers 7 bases. After removal of 5 bases from V and 1 base from J, the junction contained 8 bases not matched to a gene. Germline V gene data show CDR1 as SGHVS and CDR2 as FNYEAQ. CDR3 length equals 16 residues. This CDR3 reads CASSRGAGESYNEQFF. The CDR3 DNA is TGTGCCAGCAGCCGCGGCGCGGGAGAATCCTACAATGAGCAGTTCTTC.

This clonotype has more than one count but fewer than ten. A read error may explain this, as a much larger clone is one base away. The gene calls are TRBV12-3 or TRBV12-4 and TRBJ1-5, with unresolved D. CDR3 length: 13 residues. V shed 3 bases and J shed 5 bases, with 8 bases lying between them. The CDR3 coding sequence is TGTGCCAGCAGTTTTGCCTCGGATCAGCCCCAGCATTTT. Its protein product is CASSFASDQPQHF.

This clonotype was recorded a few times. The chain carries TRBV4-1 and TRBJ2-1; 13 bases line up with TRBD2. Germline lookup yields CDR1 MGHRA and CDR2 YSYEKL. The CDR3 is made up of 21 amino acids. Losses at the gene ends were 4 bases for V and 6 bases for J; bases not matched to a gene: 21. CDR3 DNA: TGCGCCAGCAGCCTTTTTATCCCCAAGACTAGCGGGAGGAAAGTGGCCAATGAGCAGTTCTTC. This sequence encodes CASSLFIPKTSGRKVANEQFF.

The J gene is TRBJ2-2, the V gene TRBV2, with no clear D. The CDR3 spans 14 residues. CDR1 and CDR2 (germline): SNHLY, FYNNEI. In DNA form, the CDR3 reads TGTGCTAGAGATGGTGGGGTGAACACCGGGGAGCTGTTTTTT. This sequence encodes CARDGGVNTGELFF.

This clonotype has ten or more counts. The V gene is TRBV6-1, the J gene TRBJ1-5; no definite D call. The V end was cut by 2 bases, the J end by 7 bases, with 18 bases between. The length of the CDR3 is 16 residues. Germline V gene data show CDR1 as MNHNS and CDR2 as SASEGT. CDR3 amino acids: CASSEYGQELGQPQHF. The CDR3 DNA sequence: TGTGCCAGCAGTGAATACGGGCAGGAACTGGGGCAGCCCCAGCATTTT.

This clonotype has a count of ten or more. The V gene is TRBV3-1, the J gene TRBJ2-1; no clear D gene. This CDR3 spans 12 amino acids. Germline lookup yields CDR1 LGHDT and CDR2 YNNKEL (reference sequence). Trimming stripped 3 bases from V and 10 bases from J, with 10 bases between. The CDR3 sequence: CASSHRPWEQFF. The CDR3 DNA reads as TGTGCCAGCAGCCACAGGCCGTGGGAGCAGTTCTTC.

This clonotype was observed at least ten times. Compared with germline, one end of the junction differs, possibly owing to a read error. The rearrangement uses TRBV6-2 or TRBV6-3 and TRBJ2-4; D is ambiguous. The germline V gene has CDR1 MNHEY and CDR2 SVGEGT. There are 13 residues in the CDR3. The CDR3 region is CASSHSALDIQYF. DNA of the CDR3: TGTGCCAGCAGTCACTCGGCGTTGGACATTCAGTACTTC.

About this clonotype itself: A much larger clone is a single base away; this may be a read error. The chain has TRBV24-1 and TRBJ2-5; tentatively, D is TRBD2 (7 bases). The germline V gene has CDR1 KGHDR and CDR2 SFDVKD. Trimming removed 6 bases at V and 10 bases at J, with 14 bases between. This CDR3 spans 12 amino acids. Here the CDR3 DNA reads TGTGCCACCAGTTACTTGAGGGGGGGCCAGTACTTC. Encoded protein: CATSYLRGGQYF.